This TCR beta chain was sequenced for a study of blood T cell repertoires in COVID-19. About the study: Acute and convalescent COVID-19 specimens originated in the United States, Italy and Spain. Sample material is recorded as cDNA or gDNA derived from T cells, B-cell-depleted T cells, or PBMCs.

How the authors handled the data: Nucleated cell counts were estimated from reference gene primer amplification. Produced via immunoSEQ multiplex PCR; TCRdb's table is partial and in-frame only. The V and J calls and the clone size are those of that table, but D and trimming were determined from the DNA. The table includes approximately 28,000 clones, over 80% detected once. Sequenced material: peripheral blood. The source of this sequence is a human donor in a cohort sampled during active COVID-19.

CDR3 in amino acids: CASSDAGLAGGHEQFF. The CDR3 nucleotides read TGTGCCAGCAGTGACGCTGGACTAGCGGGGGGGCACGAGCAGTTCTTC. The chain joins TRBV6-4 to TRBJ2-1; 15 bases fit TRBD2. The CDR3 consists of 16 residues. Germline lookup yields CDR1 MRHNA and CDR2 SNTAGT. Unmatched junction bases numbered 6, after V lost 2 bases and J lost 10 bases.